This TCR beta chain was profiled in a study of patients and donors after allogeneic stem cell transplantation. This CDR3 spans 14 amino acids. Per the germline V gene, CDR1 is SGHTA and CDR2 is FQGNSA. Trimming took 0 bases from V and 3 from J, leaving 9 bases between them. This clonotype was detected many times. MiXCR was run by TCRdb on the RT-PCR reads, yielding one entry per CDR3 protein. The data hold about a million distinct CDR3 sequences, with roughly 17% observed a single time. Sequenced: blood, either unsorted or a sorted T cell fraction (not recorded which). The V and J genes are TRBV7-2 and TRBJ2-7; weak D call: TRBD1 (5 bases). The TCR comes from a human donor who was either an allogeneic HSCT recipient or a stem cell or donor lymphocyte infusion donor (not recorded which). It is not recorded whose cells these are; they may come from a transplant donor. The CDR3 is CASSLAGHLYEQYF. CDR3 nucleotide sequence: TGTGCCAGCAGCTTAGCCGGACACCTCTACGAGCAGTACTTC.